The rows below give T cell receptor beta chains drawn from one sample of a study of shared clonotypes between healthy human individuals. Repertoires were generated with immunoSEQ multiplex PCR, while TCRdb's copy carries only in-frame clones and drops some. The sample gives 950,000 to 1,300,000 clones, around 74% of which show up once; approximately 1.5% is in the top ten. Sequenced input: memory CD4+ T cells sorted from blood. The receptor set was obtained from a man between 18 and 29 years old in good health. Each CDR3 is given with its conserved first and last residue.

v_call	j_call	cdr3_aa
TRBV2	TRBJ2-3	CASRPRRLAGSTDTQYF
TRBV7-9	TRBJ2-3	CASSLGSRGASTDTQYF
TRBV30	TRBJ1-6	CAWSRSSGPLHF
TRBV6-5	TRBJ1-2	CASSPQVTDYYGYTF
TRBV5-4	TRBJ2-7	CASRLDRYSYEQYF
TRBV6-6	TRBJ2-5	CASSKETQYF
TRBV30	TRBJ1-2	CAWSPKWGSGYTF
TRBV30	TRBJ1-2	CAWSGTAGGYTF
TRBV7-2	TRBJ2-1	CASSFGEIRGEQFF
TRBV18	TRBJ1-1	CASSPISTGQGDTEAFF
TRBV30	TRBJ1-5	CAWSSGGSSLWNQPQHF
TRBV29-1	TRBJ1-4	CSVSEGTNEKLFF
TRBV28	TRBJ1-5	CASSWVGVSNQPQHF
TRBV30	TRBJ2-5	CAWSGQKKGGQETQYF
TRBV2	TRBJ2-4	CASSEVAVAKNIQYF
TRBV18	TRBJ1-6	CASSPGDSPLHF
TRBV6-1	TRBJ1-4	CASRQGVGTEKLFF
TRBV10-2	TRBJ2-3	CASATQQDTQYF
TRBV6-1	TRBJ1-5	CASRPGFNQPQHF
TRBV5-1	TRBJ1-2	CASSLIQGRDGYTF
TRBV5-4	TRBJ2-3	CASSLGLAGGASTDTQYF
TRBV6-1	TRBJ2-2	CASRVIGTGELFF
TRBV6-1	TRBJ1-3	CASSEQAGNTIYF
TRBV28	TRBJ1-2	CASNAGQSYGYTF